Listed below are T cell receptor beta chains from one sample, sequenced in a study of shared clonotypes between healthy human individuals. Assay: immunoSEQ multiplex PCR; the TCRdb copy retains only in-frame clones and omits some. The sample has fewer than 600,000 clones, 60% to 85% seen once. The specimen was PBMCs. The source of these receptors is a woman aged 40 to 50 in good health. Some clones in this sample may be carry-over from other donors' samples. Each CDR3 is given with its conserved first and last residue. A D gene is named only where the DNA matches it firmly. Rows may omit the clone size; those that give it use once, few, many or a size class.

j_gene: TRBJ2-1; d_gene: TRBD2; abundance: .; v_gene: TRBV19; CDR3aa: CASSGTSGNEQFF; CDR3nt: TGTGCCAGTAGTGGGACTAGCGGGAATGAGCAGTTCTTC
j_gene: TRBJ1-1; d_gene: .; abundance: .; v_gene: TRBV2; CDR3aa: CASSEGVPRAFF; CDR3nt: TGTGCCAGCAGTGAGGGAGTTCCAAGAGCTTTCTTT
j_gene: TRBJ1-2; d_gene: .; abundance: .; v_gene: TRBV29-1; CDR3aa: CSVEAGGVGYGYTF; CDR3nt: TGCAGCGTTGAAGCGGGGGGCGTTGGCTATGGCTACACCTTC
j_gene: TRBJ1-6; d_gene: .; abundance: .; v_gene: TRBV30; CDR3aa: CAWKSWGTDNSPLHF; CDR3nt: TGTGCCTGGAAGAGTTGGGGAACGGATAATTCACCCCTCCACTTT
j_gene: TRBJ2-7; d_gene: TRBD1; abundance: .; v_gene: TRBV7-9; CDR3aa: CASSLDGGQGASEQYF; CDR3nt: TGTGCCAGCAGCTTAGATGGAGGACAGGGGGCGTCCGAGCAGTACTTC
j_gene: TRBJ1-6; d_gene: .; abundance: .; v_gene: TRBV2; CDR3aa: CASSGGRNNSPLHF; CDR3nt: TGTGCCAGCAGTGGGGGGAGAAATAATTCACCCCTCCACTTT
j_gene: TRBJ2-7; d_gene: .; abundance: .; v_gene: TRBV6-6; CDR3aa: CASSYYTRHSYEQYF; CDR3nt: TGTGCCAGCAGTTACTACACCCGACATTCCTACGAGCAGTACTTC
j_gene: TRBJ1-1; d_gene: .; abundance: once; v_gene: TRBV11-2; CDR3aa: CASSLQVLNTEAFF; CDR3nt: TGTGCCAGCAGCTTGCAGGTCTTGAACACTGAAGCTTTCTTT
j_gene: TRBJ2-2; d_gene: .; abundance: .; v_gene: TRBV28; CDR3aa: CASSFRRPGELFF; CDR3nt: TGTGCCAGCAGTTTTCGTCGTCCCGGGGAGCTGTTTTTT
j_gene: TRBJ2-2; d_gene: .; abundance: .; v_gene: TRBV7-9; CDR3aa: CASSSVGGTGELFF; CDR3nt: TGTGCCAGCAGCTCAGTAGGAGGCACCGGGGAGCTGTTTTTT
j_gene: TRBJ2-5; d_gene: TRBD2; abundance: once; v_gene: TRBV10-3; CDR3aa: CAISELSPGLAQGETQYF; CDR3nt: TGTGCCATCAGTGAGTTATCTCCGGGACTAGCGCAGGGGGAGACCCAGTACTTC
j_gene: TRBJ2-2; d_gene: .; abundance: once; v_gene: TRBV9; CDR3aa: CASSVQPSSTGELFF; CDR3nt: TGTGCCAGCAGCGTCCAACCCTCAAGCACCGGGGAGCTGTTTTTT
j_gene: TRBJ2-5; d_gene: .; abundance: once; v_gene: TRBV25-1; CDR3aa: CASSESILGGRTQETQYF; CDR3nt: TGTGCCAGCAGTGAATCTATCTTGGGGGGACGAACCCAAGAGACCCAGTACTTC
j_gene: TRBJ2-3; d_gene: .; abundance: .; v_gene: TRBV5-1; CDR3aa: CASSFSTDTQYF; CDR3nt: TGCGCCAGCAGCTTTAGCACAGATACGCAGTATTTT
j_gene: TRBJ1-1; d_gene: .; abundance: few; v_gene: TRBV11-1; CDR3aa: CASSLGWDTEAFF; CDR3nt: TGTGCCAGCAGCTTAGGTTGGGACACTGAAGCTTTCTTT
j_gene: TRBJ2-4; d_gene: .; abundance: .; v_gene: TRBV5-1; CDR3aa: CASSFAGTRGKNIQYF; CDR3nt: TGCGCCAGCAGTTTTGCCGGGACAAGGGGCAAAAACATTCAGTACTTC
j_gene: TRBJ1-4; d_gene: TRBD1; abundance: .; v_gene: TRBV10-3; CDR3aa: CAISDGGNRGFEKLFF; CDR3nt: TGTGCCATCAGTGACGGGGGAAACAGGGGGTTCGAAAAACTGTTTTTT
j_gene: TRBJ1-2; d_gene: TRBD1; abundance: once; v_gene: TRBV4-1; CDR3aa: CASSLTGAQVIDGYTF; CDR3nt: TGCGCCAGCAGTCTCACAGGGGCCCAAGTTATAGATGGCTACACCTTC
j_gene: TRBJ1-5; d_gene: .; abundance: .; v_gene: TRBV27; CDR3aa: CASSLSWASNQPQHF; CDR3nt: TGTGCCAGCAGTTTATCGTGGGCAAGTAATCAGCCCCAGCATTTT
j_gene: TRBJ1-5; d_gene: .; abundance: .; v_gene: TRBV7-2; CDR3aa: CASSLSRFLLGNQPQHF; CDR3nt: TGTGCCAGCAGCTTATCTCGGTTTTTGTTGGGCAATCAGCCCCAGCATTTT
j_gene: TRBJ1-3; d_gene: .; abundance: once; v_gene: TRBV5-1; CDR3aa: CASSLEGHYSGNTIYF; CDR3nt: TGCGCCAGCAGCTTGGAAGGACACTACTCTGGAAACACCATATATTTT
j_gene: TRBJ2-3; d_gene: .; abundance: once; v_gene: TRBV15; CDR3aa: CATSRRTRGTDTQYF; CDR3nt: TGTGCCACCAGCAGAAGGACCCGCGGCACAGATACGCAGTATTTT
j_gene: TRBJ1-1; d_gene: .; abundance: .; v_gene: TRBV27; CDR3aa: CASSFSPGGQGFEAFF; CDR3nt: TGTGCCAGCAGTTTTTCCCCCGGTGGGCAGGGGTTTGAAGCTTTCTTT
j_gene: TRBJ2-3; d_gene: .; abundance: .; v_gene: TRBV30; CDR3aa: CACVPGVTQYF; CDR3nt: TGTGCCTGTGTCCCGGGAGTTACGCAGTATTTT
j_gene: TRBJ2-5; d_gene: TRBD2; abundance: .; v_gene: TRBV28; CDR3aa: CASSGGGWETQYF; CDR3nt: TGTGCCAGCAGCGGGGGGGGCTGGGAGACCCAGTACTTC
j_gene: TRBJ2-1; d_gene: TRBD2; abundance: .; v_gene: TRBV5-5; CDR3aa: CASSASGEQFF; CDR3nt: TGTGCCAGCAGCGCTAGCGGGGAGCAGTTCTTC
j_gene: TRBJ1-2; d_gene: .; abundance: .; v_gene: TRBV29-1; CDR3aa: CSVEGTLGRDKHYGYTF; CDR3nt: TGCAGCGTTGAAGGGACCTTAGGACGGGACAAGCACTATGGCTACACCTTC
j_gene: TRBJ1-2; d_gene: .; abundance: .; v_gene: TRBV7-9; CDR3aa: CASSLGGTGHAYTF; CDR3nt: TGTGCCAGCAGCTTAGGTGGAACGGGACATGCCTACACCTTC
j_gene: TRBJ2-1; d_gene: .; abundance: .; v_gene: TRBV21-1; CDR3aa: CASSNLDEQFF; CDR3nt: TGTGCCAGCAGCAATTTAGATGAGCAGTTCTTC
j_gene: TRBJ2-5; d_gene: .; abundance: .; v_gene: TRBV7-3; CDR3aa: CASSLSGLMGETQYF; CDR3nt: TGTGCCAGCAGCTTAAGTGGGCTTATGGGGGAGACCCAGTACTTC
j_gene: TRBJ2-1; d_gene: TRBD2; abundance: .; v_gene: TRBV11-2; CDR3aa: CASSLGPTSGRAVYNEQFF; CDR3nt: TGTGCCAGCAGCTTAGGCCCAACTAGCGGGAGGGCCGTATACAATGAGCAGTTCTTC
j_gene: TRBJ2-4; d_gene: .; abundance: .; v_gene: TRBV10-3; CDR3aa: CAISGRGGAKNIQYF; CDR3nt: TGTGCCATCAGTGGCCGGGGCGGGGCCAAAAACATTCAGTACTTC
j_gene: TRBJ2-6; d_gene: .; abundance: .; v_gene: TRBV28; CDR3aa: CAIKSSGANVLTF; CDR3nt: TGTGCCATCAAAAGCTCTGGGGCCAACGTCCTGACTTTC
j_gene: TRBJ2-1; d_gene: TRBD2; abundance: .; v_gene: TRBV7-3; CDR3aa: CASSLRRGTSGTMGSYNEQFF; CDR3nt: TGTGCCAGCAGCTTAAGGAGGGGGACTAGCGGGACTATGGGCTCCTACAATGAGCAGTTCTTC
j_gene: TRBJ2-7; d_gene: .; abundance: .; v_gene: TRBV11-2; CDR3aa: CASSVTHEQYF; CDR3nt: TGTGCCAGCAGCGTCACCCACGAGCAGTACTTC
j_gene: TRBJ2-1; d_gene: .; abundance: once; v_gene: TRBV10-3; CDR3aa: CAISESISGGPSNEQFF; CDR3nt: TGTGCCATCAGTGAGTCGATCTCAGGGGGGCCGTCCAATGAGCAGTTCTTC
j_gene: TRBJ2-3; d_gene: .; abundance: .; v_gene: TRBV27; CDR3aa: CASSVSSGGTDTQYF; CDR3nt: TGTGCCAGCAGTGTTTCATCCGGGGGCACAGATACGCAGTATTTT
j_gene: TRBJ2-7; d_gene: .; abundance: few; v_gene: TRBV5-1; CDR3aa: CASSEEGTYEQYF; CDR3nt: TGCGCCAGCAGCGAGGAGGGTACCTACGAGCAGTACTTC
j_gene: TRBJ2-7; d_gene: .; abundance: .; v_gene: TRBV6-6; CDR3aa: CASSYSPYEQYF; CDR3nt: TGTGCCAGCAGTTACTCGCCCTACGAGCAGTACTTC
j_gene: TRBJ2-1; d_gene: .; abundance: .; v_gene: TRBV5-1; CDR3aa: CASSLEGGYNEQFF; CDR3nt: TGCGCCAGCAGCTTGGAAGGGGGCTACAATGAGCAGTTCTTC
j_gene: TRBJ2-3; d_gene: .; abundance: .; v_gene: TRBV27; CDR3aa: CASSLYGGASTDTQYF; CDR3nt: TGTGCCAGCAGTTTATATGGCGGGGCTAGCACAGATACGCAGTATTTT
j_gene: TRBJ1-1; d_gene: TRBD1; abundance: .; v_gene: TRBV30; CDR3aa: CAWTGQTNTEAFF; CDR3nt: TGTGCCTGGACGGGACAGACGAACACTGAAGCTTTCTTT
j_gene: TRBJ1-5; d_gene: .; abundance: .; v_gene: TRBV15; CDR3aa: CATSRDSATPHF; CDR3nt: TGTGCCACCAGCAGAGATTCAGCCACCCCTCATTTT
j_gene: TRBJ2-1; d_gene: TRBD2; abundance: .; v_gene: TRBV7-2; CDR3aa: CASSLVPRTSGINEQFF; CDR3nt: TGTGCCAGCAGCTTAGTCCCCAGGACTAGCGGGATCAATGAGCAGTTCTTC
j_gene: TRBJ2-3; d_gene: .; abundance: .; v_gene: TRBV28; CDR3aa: CASSPYGAGHTDTQYF; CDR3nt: TGTGCCAGCAGTCCTTATGGGGCGGGGCACACAGATACGCAGTATTTT
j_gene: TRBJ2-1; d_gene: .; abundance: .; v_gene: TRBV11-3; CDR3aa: CASTKPQTDEQFF; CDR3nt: TGTGCCAGCACCAAACCACAGACCGATGAGCAGTTCTTC
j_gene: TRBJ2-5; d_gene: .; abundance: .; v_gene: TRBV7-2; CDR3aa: CASSPVAVQETQYF; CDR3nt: TGTGCCAGCAGCCCCGTGGCGGTCCAAGAGACCCAGTACTTC
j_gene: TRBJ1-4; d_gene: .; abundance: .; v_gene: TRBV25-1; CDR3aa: CASSEEPANEKLFF; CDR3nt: TGTGCCAGCAGTGAAGAGCCGGCTAATGAAAAACTGTTTTTT
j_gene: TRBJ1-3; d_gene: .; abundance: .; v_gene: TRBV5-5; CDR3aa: CASSLGGRSSGNTIYF; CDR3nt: TGTGCCAGCAGCTTGGGAGGGAGGAGCTCTGGAAACACCATATATTTT
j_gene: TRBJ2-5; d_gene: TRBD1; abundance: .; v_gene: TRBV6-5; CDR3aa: CASSRSTGGQETQYF; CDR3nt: TGTGCCAGCAGTCGTTCGACAGGGGGACAAGAGACCCAGTACTTC
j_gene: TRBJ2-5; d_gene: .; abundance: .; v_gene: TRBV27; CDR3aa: CASSASPQGETQYF; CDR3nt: TGTGCCAGCAGTGCATCCCCGCAGGGAGAGACCCAGTACTTC
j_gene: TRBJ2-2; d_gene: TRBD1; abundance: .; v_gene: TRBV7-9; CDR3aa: CASSSTGFASTGELFF; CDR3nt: TGTGCCAGCAGCTCGACAGGGTTTGCATCCACCGGGGAGCTGTTTTTT
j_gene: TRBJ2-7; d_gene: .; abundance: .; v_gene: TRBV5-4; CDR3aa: CASSLRGPGWLEQYF; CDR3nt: TGTGCCAGCAGCTTGCGGGGACCTGGGTGGCTCGAGCAGTACTTC
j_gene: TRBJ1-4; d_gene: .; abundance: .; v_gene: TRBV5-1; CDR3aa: CASSLGLEIRFFEKLFF; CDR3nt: TGCGCCAGCAGCTTGGGTCTCGAGATCCGATTCTTTGAAAAACTGTTTTTT
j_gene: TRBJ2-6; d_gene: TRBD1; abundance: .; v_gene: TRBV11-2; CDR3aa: CASSLLGQARSGANVLTF; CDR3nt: TGTGCCAGCAGCTTATTGGGACAGGCTCGCTCGGGGGCCAACGTCCTGACTTTC
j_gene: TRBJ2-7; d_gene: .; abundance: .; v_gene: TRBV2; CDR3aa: CASRSTVSRYEQYF; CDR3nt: TGTGCCAGCAGATCCACCGTCTCACGCTACGAGCAGTACTTC